A selection of T cell receptor beta chains follows, all from one sample in a study of blood T cell repertoires in COVID-19. Profiled with immunoSEQ multiplex PCR; TCRdb holds only in-frame clones, not every one. The repertoire includes roughly 140,000 clones, more than 80% of them detected once, and roughly 2.2% sits in the top ten. The material sequenced was peripheral blood. All receptors come from a man between 65 and 79 years old with acute or convalescent COVID-19. Each CDR3 is given with its conserved first and last residue.

CDR3: CATSDPSGTGEDYGYTF
J: TRBJ1-2
V: TRBV24-1

CDR3: CASSSDRAGELFF
J: TRBJ2-2
V: TRBV7-8

CDR3: CASSLTGFLYGYTF
J: TRBJ1-2
V: TRBV7-9

CDR3: CASSPRGSNTGELFF
J: TRBJ2-2
V: TRBV4-1

CDR3: CASSLQDPGQGGYYEQYF
J: TRBJ2-7
V: TRBV19

CDR3: CASSMTNPPGQRYEQYF
J: TRBJ2-7
V: TRBV19

CDR3: CASSEGETSDTQYF
J: TRBJ2-3
V: TRBV7-2

CDR3: CASSVTGTGGATNEKLFF
J: TRBJ1-4
V: TRBV9

CDR3: CASASMGPRHTGELFF
J: TRBJ2-2
V: TRBV25-1

CDR3: CASSFPSYETQYF
J: TRBJ2-5
V: TRBV28

CDR3: CASSPTVSGNTIYF
J: TRBJ1-3
V: TRBV7-2

CDR3: CATTGLSTDTQYF
J: TRBJ2-3
V: TRBV19

CDR3: CASSSLANIPTDTQYF
J: TRBJ2-3
V: TRBV6-5

CDR3: CASTVGQNYGYTF
J: TRBJ1-2
V: TRBV28

CDR3: CASSPARQGAMNTEAFF
J: TRBJ1-1
V: TRBV18

CDR3: CASSRQGSTTNEKLFF
J: TRBJ1-4
V: TRBV5-1

CDR3: CATSDFLQGRNEQFF
J: TRBJ2-1
V: TRBV24-1

CDR3: CASSTTQGGFGNSPLHF
J: TRBJ1-6
V: TRBV9

CDR3: CASRHGIMSEQFF
J: TRBJ2-1
V: TRBV12-3/TRBV12-4

CDR3: CASLVSSYNSPLHF
J: TRBJ1-6
V: TRBV2

CDR3: CASRPRFYEQYF
J: TRBJ2-7
V: TRBV6-5

CDR3: CASSYPDTSGSPLHF
J: TRBJ1-6
V: TRBV6-7

CDR3: CASSSGGYYEQYF
J: TRBJ2-7
V: TRBV7-9

CDR3: CASTTGTGTGQETQYF
J: TRBJ2-5
V: TRBV5-1

CDR3: CASSLTRAGEQYF
J: TRBJ2-7
V: TRBV5-4

CDR3: CASRPGTGGEQYF
J: TRBJ2-7
V: TRBV6-6

CDR3: CASSKIQGQETQYF
J: TRBJ2-5
V: TRBV2

CDR3: CASSLLNEKLFF
J: TRBJ1-4
V: TRBV6-6

CDR3: CASSAQGTGANVLTF
J: TRBJ2-6
V: TRBV7-3

CDR3: CASRPGQGEEEKLFF
J: TRBJ1-4
V: TRBV7-9

CDR3: CASSIGARADQPQHF
J: TRBJ1-5
V: TRBV19

CDR3: CASSLRTSGRVQYF
J: TRBJ2-5
V: TRBV7-2

CDR3: CAISEGQGVGSSPLHF
J: TRBJ1-6
V: TRBV10-3

CDR3: CAIRNRELAQYF
J: TRBJ2-7
V: TRBV10-3

CDR3: CASSVGSSSYNEQFF
J: TRBJ2-1
V: TRBV9

CDR3: CAISQGTSGVYNEQFF
J: TRBJ2-1
V: TRBV10-3

CDR3: CATTVDSRNQPQHF
J: TRBJ1-5
V: TRBV28

CDR3: CASSLSVEQPQHF
J: TRBJ1-5
V: TRBV7-9

CDR3: CASSLDTGSNSPLHF
J: TRBJ1-6
V: TRBV7-9

CDR3: CASRRSAGEDTQYF
J: TRBJ2-3
V: TRBV6-5

CDR3: CASSAGQGGTEAFF
J: TRBJ1-1
V: TRBV9

CDR3: CATSDNTEPGYTF
J: TRBJ1-2
V: TRBV24-1

CDR3: CASSDGTGPYEQYF
J: TRBJ2-7
V: TRBV21-1

CDR3: CASSLGGLNEQFF
J: TRBJ2-1
V: TRBV7-9

CDR3: CASQGPGYGYTF
J: TRBJ1-2
V: TRBV6-5

CDR3: CASSPALSVDYQPQHF
J: TRBJ1-5
V: TRBV18

CDR3: CASSILRSDFSGNTIYF
J: TRBJ1-3
V: TRBV19

CDR3: CAWRRSAGFANYGYTF
J: TRBJ1-2
V: TRBV30

CDR3: CASSLTWTSGPNTDNEQFF
J: TRBJ2-1
V: TRBV11-3

CDR3: CASSQGDRRGTEAFF
J: TRBJ1-1
V: TRBV3-1/TRBV3-2

CDR3: CASRRDNQPQHF
J: TRBJ1-5
V: TRBV2

CDR3: CASSPRQAAKNIQYF
J: TRBJ2-4
V: TRBV4-1

CDR3: CASSYTAGGTDTQYF
J: TRBJ2-3
V: TRBV6-6

CDR3: CASSPRTIVGNTIYF
J: TRBJ1-3
V: TRBV18

CDR3: CASSSRSFRERALSFYGYTF
J: TRBJ1-2
V: TRBV28